This T cell receptor (beta chain) was retrieved from a study of beta chain features in type 1 diabetes (dated by TCRdb to 2017 to 2018). With respect to the entire study: Mean age, gender distribution, total cell number and subset yield did not differ between patients and healthy donors. Regulatory and stem cell-like memory subsets were obtained from only 8 patients and roughly eight healthy donors, while naive and central memory subsets were obtained from all 28 donors. A total of roughly 100 million sorted cells were examined across all samples, and the number of cells per subset was strongly correlated with RNA yield. The study compared TCRB repertoires of sorted circulating CD4+ T cell subsets between recently diagnosed type 1 diabetes patients and matched healthy donors. Study-wide findings and limitations: Because small numbers of individuals were included in the HLA sub-analyses, any influence of HLA type on TCRB rearrangement was left unresolved. Fewer insertions and more nucleotide deletions at VDJ recombination sites were observed in patients with type 1 diabetes, implying thymic rearrangement abnormalities. Naive, central memory and regulatory TCRB repertoires appeared to be more alike among patients than among healthy donors. PCR may preferentially amplify shorter templates, but because patient and control samples were amplified and corrected together, any resulting skew would affect both groups equally. In all four CD4+ subsets, TCRB CDR3 length was moderately but significantly shorter in type 1 diabetes patients. Because cDNA was sequenced instead of genomic DNA, activated cells with high expression could be over-represented, although the groups did not differ in activation or CD3 levels.

The table lists this clone with a few counts. This receptor's antigen is unknown. Per-base quality was not reported, and no clone a single base away is much larger than it. The High Capacity cDNA Reverse Transcription Kit was used to reverse transcribe all of the isolated RNA, meaning that expressed TCRB transcripts were what got sequenced. Deep immunoSEQ sequencing was performed on naive, central memory and regulatory T cell samples, with an average of about 4 million total reads per sample. Sorted cells were lysed in RLT buffer and RNA was extracted with DNase-treated RNeasy Micro or Mini kits, depending on cell number. To prevent cross-contamination, every cell subset was processed on its own, while patient and healthy donor samples were processed together. Using the immunoSEQ multiplex PCR, TCRB sequences were amplified from cDNA into 87-bp fragments spanning the CDR3 region. The amplicons were sequenced using the Illumina HiSeq platform. For the original study's pipeline: PCR bias was computationally corrected using synthetic template baselines, reads within Hamming distance 2 were collapsed, and singletons that could not be merged were discarded. Reads were aligned against IMGT so that V, D and J genes, CDR3 length and insertions or deletions at six rearrangement sites could be assigned. Within each subset, clonotype counts were normalized to sorted cell number, after which true diversity and Gini coefficients were computed with the tcR R package. The overlap coefficient, calculated on TCRB nucleotide sequences, was used to measure repertoire sharing. TCRdb provides this immuneACCESS table in a form limited to in-frame rearrangements. Some clones are lacking; in checked studies, under half of them reflect an unresolved V gene, and why the rest are absent is not known. The V and J calls and clone size come from that table; D and trimming were worked out from the DNA. For this sample the table gives some 150,000 clones, of which roughly 50% were detected only once. The ten biggest clones cover around 0.39% of the sample.

A single peripheral blood draw of 95 to 150 mL on average was collected from each donor into heparinised tubes. A BD FACSAria II was used to sort naive, central memory, regulatory and stem cell-like memory CD4+ T cells with a panel that included CD45RO, CCR7, CD25, CD127, CD95 and CD27. Purity was above 98% for every sorted population. PBMCs were isolated immediately by Lymphoprep density gradient centrifugation and stained directly without culture. So that batch effects would be minimized, each experiment stained and sorted samples in pairs, pairing one healthy donor with one patient. Taken from cysteine to phenylalanine, the CDR3 has 17 residues. The only DNA kept is the CDR3, 51 bases in frame from the first base. V is shortened by 5 bases, J by 7 bases, and the region joining them spans 22 bases. CDR1 SGHRS and CDR2 YFSETQ were looked up in the germline V gene.

The origin of this receptor is a man aged 18 to 35 in good health. The sequence joins TRBV5-1 to TRBJ1-6, and TRBD1 may be the D gene, going by 5 matching bases. Sequenced input: Tregs from blood. The cell subset or site label, read with the paper, signifies: regulatory CD4+ T cells. The nucleotide sequence is given as TGCGCCAGCAGAAATCTCGGAGCGGCGGGGGGGAATTCACCCCTCCACTTT. Its translation reads: CASRNLGAAGGNSPLHF.